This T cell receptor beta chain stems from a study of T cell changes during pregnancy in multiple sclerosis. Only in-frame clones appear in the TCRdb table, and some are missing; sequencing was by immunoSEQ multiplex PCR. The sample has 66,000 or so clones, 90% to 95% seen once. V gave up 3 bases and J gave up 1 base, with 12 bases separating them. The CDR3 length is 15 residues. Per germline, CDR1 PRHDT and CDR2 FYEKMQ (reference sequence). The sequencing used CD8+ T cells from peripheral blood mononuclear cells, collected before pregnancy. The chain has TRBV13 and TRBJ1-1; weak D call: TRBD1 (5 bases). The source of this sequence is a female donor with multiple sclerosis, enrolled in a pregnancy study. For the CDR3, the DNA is TGTGCCAGCAGCTTTGGCCGGGGGACGAACACTGAAGCTTTCTTT. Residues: CASSFGRGTNTEAFF.